These 7 T cell receptor beta chains originate from one sample sequenced in a study of cytomegalovirus exposure and HLA in healthy donors. This table comes from immunoSEQ multiplex PCR, and its TCRdb copy is limited to in-frame clones, with some not included. The table has some 110,000 clones, about nine tenths seen once. The material sequenced was PBMCs. The receptors were gathered from a man aged 18 to 35 in good health and CMV-seronegative.

This clone was detected only once. The chain links TRBV5-6 to TRBJ2-1, with 8 bases aligning to TRBD2. This CDR3 has 14 residues. The V gene's germline CDR1 is SGHDT and CDR2 YYEEEE. V gave up 5 bases and J gave up 4 bases; unmatched junction bases: 5. The CDR3: CASRSGLEYNEQFF. The CDR3 DNA follows: TGTGCCAGCAGGTCGGGACTAGAATACAATGAGCAGTTCTTC.

The J gene is TRBJ2-1, the V gene TRBV4-3; D remains unclear. The CDR3 totals 16 residues. V dropped 0 bases and J dropped 9 bases, with 18 bases sitting between them. The V gene's germline CDR1 is LGHNA and CDR2 YSLEER. The CDR3 region has the DNA TGCGCCAGCAGCCAAGATGAGACTCCCGAGGTATGTGAGCAGTTCTTC. This gives the protein CASSQDETPEVCEQFF.

This clone was detected only once. The CDR3, as DNA: TGTGCCAGCTTGTTGAGGTTATCCTCTGGGGCCAACGTCCTGACTTTC. This translates into CASLLRLSSGANVLTF. The chain combines TRBV27 with TRBJ2-6; D is undetermined. The germline CDR1 and CDR2 sequences are MNHEY and SMNVEV (reference sequence). The CDR3 totals 16 residues. V dropped 8 bases and J dropped 0 bases, with 14 bases sitting between them.

The chain recombines TRBV9 with TRBJ1-2, with 8 bases that match TRBD1. This CDR3 spans 15 amino acids. V was pared by 4 bases and J by 3 bases, with 8 bases of the junction left unmatched. Germline assignment: CDR1 SGDLS and CDR2 YYNGEE. The CDR3 region has the DNA TGTGCCAGCAGCCCCCTTGGACAGGGTCACTATGGCTACACCTTC. Translating it yields CASSPLGQGHYGYTF.

The J gene is TRBJ2-6, the V gene TRBV5-1, with TRBD2 as a possible D gene (6 bases). Trimming removed 4 bases at V and 1 base at J, with 12 bases between. The CDR3 runs 16 residues. Germline V lookup: CDR1 SGHRS, CDR2 YFSETQ. The CDR3 is CASSRGRGSGANVLTF. Written as DNA, the CDR3 is TGCGCCAGCAGCCGGGGGAGAGGGTCTGGGGCCAACGTCCTGACTTTC.

The rearrangement joins TRBV5-1 to TRBJ2-7; 9 bases fit TRBD1. Trimming at V came to 3 bases and at J to 3 bases, leaving 4 bases not matched to a gene. CDR1 is SGHRS, CDR2 YFSETQ, per germline. The CDR3 is made up of 14 amino acids. As DNA, the CDR3 is TGCGCCAGCAGCTGGACGGGACAGGGCTACGAGCAGTACTTC. Residues: CASSWTGQGYEQYF.

The genes are TRBV6-6 and TRBJ1-5; TRBD1 matches 8 bases. The J segment lost 4 bases and the V segment lost 6 bases, leaving 11 bases of the junction unmatched. Germline CDR1 reads MNHNY; CDR2 reads SVGAGI (reference sequence). The CDR3 loop spans 16 amino acids. The CDR3 nucleotides read TGTGCCAGCAGATCTCCACAGGGGGATCGTAATCAGCCCCAGCATTTT. Its protein product is CASRSPQGDRNQPQHF.